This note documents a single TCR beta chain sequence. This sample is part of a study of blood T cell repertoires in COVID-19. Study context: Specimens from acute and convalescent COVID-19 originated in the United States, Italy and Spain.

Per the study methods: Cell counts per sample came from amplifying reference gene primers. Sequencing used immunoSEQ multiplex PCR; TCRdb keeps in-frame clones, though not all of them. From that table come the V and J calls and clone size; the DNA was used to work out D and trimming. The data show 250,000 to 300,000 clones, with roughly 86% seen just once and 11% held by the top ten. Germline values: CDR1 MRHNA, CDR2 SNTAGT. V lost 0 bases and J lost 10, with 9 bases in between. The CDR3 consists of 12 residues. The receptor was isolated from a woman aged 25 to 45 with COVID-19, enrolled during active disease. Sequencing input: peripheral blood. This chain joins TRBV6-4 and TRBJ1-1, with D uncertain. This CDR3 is CASSDSGRVAFF. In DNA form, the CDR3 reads TGTGCCAGCAGTGACTCGGGCAGAGTAGCTTTCTTT.